The rows below give T cell receptor beta chains drawn from one sample of a study of blood T cell repertoires in COVID-19. Some clones are missing from TCRdb's copy, which holds only in-frame ones; the method was immunoSEQ multiplex PCR. The data hold 180,000 or so clones, with about 85% observed a single time. The sample consisted of peripheral blood. These receptor sequences come from a man aged 18 to 29 with acute or convalescent COVID-19. Both conserved end residues are part of each CDR3. Fields, in order: V gene, D gene, J gene, clone size, CDR3 protein, CDR3 DNA. A D gene is named only where the DNA matches it firmly. Clone size appears in some rows only: once, few, many, or a class for an expanded clone.

V: TRBV4-2; D: NA; J: TRBJ2-1; size: NA; CDR3: CASSQDGLRRDEQFF; DNA: TGTGCCAGCAGCCAAGATGGTCTCCGCCGGGATGAGCAGTTCTTC
V: TRBV5-1; D: TRBD1; J: TRBJ1-1; size: NA; CDR3: CASRKEGAAEAFF; DNA: TGCGCCAGCAGGAAGGAGGGGGCAGCTGAAGCTTTCTTT
V: TRBV4-1; D: NA; J: TRBJ1-2; size: NA; CDR3: CASSQDGTRYGYTF; DNA: TGCGCCAGCAGCCAAGATGGGACAAGATATGGCTACACCTTC
V: TRBV2; D: NA; J: TRBJ1-5; size: once; CDR3: CASRNDRVNQPQHF; DNA: TGTGCCAGCAGAAATGACAGAGTCAATCAGCCCCAGCATTTT
V: TRBV5-5; D: NA; J: TRBJ2-7; size: NA; CDR3: CASSLGVSYEQYF; DNA: TGTGCCAGCAGCTTGGGAGTCTCCTACGAGCAGTACTTC
V: TRBV15; D: NA; J: TRBJ2-5; size: NA; CDR3: CATSRDYSSSETQYF; DNA: TGTGCCACCAGCAGAGATTATTCTAGTTCAGAGACCCAGTACTTC
V: TRBV30; D: NA; J: TRBJ1-2; size: NA; CDR3: CAWARSLYGYTF; DNA: TGTGCCTGGGCCCGGAGCCTCTATGGCTACACCTTC
V: TRBV18; D: NA; J: TRBJ2-5; size: NA; CDR3: CASSPGLKETQYF; DNA: TGTGCCAGCTCACCTGGACTCAAAGAGACCCAGTACTTC
V: TRBV9; D: TRBD2; J: TRBJ2-3; size: few; CDR3: CASSVGGGSTDTQYF; DNA: TGTGCCAGCAGCGTGGGCGGGGGGAGCACAGATACGCAGTATTTT
V: TRBV2; D: TRBD1; J: TRBJ1-5; size: NA; CDR3: CASSEQGTDNQPQHF; DNA: TGTGCCAGCAGTGAACAGGGGACAGATAATCAGCCCCAGCATTTT
V: TRBV7-9; D: NA; J: TRBJ1-6; size: NA; CDR3: CASSFGGESPLHF; DNA: TGTGCCAGCAGCTTTGGGGGGGAGTCACCCCTCCACTTT
V: TRBV10-2; D: TRBD1; J: TRBJ2-7; size: NA; CDR3: CASSGGQQSPYF; DNA: TGCGCCAGCAGTGGGGGACAGCAAAGTCCGTACTTC
V: TRBV30; D: NA; J: TRBJ2-5; size: NA; CDR3: CAWSDIAGKTQYF; DNA: TGTGCCTGGAGTGACATCGCGGGGAAGACCCAGTACTTC
V: TRBV30; D: NA; J: TRBJ2-3; size: once; CDR3: CAWSENGLSALGSTQYF; DNA: TGTGCCTGGAGCGAAAATGGACTATCCGCCCTCGGGTCGACGCAGTATTTT
V: TRBV6-4; D: NA; J: TRBJ1-6; size: few; CDR3: CASSDTGTNSPLHF; DNA: TGTGCCAGCAGTGACACAGGGACCAATTCACCCCTCCACTTT
V: TRBV2; D: NA; J: TRBJ1-2; size: NA; CDR3: CASSGWGDSYGYTF; DNA: TGTGCCAGCAGTGGATGGGGCGACAGCTATGGCTACACCTTC
V: TRBV28; D: TRBD1; J: TRBJ1-1; size: once; CDR3: CASSLLEGQGRPEAFF; DNA: TGTGCCAGCAGTTTACTCGAGGGACAGGGGAGGCCTGAAGCTTTCTTT
V: TRBV19; D: NA; J: TRBJ1-2; size: NA; CDR3: CASSMGGVEGYTF; DNA: TGTGCCAGTAGTATGGGCGGGGTAGAAGGCTACACCTTC